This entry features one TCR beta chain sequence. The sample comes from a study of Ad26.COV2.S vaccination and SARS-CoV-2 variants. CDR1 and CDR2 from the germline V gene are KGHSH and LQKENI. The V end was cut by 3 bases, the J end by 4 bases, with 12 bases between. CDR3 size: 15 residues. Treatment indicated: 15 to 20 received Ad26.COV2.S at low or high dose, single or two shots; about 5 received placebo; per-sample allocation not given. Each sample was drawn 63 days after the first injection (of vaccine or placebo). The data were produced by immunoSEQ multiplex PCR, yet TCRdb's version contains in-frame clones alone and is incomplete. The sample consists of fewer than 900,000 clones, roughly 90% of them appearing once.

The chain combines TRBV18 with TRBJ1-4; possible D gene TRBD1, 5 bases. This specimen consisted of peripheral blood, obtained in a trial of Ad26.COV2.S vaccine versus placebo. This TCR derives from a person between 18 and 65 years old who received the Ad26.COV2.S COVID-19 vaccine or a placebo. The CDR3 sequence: CASSPMTADNEKLFF. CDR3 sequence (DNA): TGTGCCAGCTCACCGATGACAGCCGATAATGAAAAACTGTTTTTT.